This TCR beta chain came from a study of response to subunit inactivated influenza vaccine (dated by TCRdb to 2016 to 2019). The study in broad terms: The study used deep quantitative T cell receptor repertoire profiling to track responses to a trivalent subunit inactivated influenza vaccine. Overall results and qualifications from the work: The authors proposed that each seasonal influenza vaccination may bring in only a limited number of new T cells.

In regard to this clonotype: Its antigen specificity is not known. Base quality data are lacking; no much larger clone is found one base away.

Libraries were constructed by RT-PCR. For sequencing, an Illumina HiSeq 2500 was employed. Using fastp at Q25 and MiXCR, TCRdb reprocessed the public reads and kept productive beta chains. One record per CDR3 amino acid sequence lists the most common genes and DNA. The sample includes some 800,000 distinct CDR3 sequences, with approximately 21% observed a single time. In total, the top ten clones hold roughly 10% of the sample. From a lookup of the germline V gene, CDR1 and CDR2 are MNHNS and SASEGT. Including the terminal cysteine and phenylalanine, the CDR3 comprises 15 residues. Only the CDR3 part of the read is kept: 45 bases, read in frame from the first base. V loses 1 base of germline sequence and J loses 3 bases, and the interval between the two ends is 12 bases.

The receptor comes from a man aged 45 to 65 who received an inactivated influenza vaccine. Donor details come from another sample of the same person, matched by shared clones. The sample was PBMCs from blood, taken 4 to 6 days after vaccination. The chain employs TRBV6-1 and TRBJ1-2; the D gene is perhaps TRBD1, on 5 matching bases. In nucleotide form, the sequence is TGTGCCAGCAGTGAAGGATCAGGGTGGGACTATGGCTACACCTTC. It specifies CASSEGSGWDYGYTF.